This TCR beta chain was sequenced in a study of blood T cells in healthy people across ages (dated by TCRdb to between 2015 and 2017). Background on the whole study: In model experiments, roughly one uniquely barcoded TCR beta cDNA molecule per two T cells was captured by template switching. The donors were divided into four age groups: young (average around 16 years), middle-aged (around 41), aged (approximately 59) and long-lived (roughly 82). The study analyzed two additional independent replicas of 1 million unique cDNA reads from the same blood draw for two donors, one aged 18 to 29 and one aged 80 or older. Age-related changes in TCR beta repertoire diversity were measured in the study by deep sequencing normalized with unique cDNA molecular identifiers.

The library was made by 5' RACE. This sample was sequenced with an Illumina HiSeq 2500. A second PCR of about 7 to 12 cycles was run with a J-beta primer mix and a sample-barcoded 5' primer. A template-switch 5' adaptor carrying 12 random nucleotides introduced a unique molecular identifier onto each TCR beta cDNA molecule. Each sample yielded at least 2.5 million CDR3-containing paired-end reads. First-strand cDNA synthesis was performed from all RNA using the Mint cDNA synthesis kit, with priming by a TRBC-specific oligonucleotide. Following uracil-DNA glycosylase treatment, all cDNA underwent a first 18-cycle PCR with the universal primers M1SS and BC2_uni_R. As for the original processing: Normalization of each sample was performed by random selection of 1 million high-quality reads, each carrying a distinct molecular identifier. Reads with shared molecular identifiers were discarded instead of being binned into consensus sequences. MiTCR, set to a Q25 quality threshold and the strictest error-elimination algorithm, was used for CDR3 identification, clonotype clustering and error correction. A nonparametric unseen species model using Euler transformation provided a lower-bound estimate of total TCR beta diversity. Using fastp at Q25 and MiXCR, TCRdb reprocessed the public reads and kept productive beta chains. Each entry merges the rows of one CDR3 protein and shows their most common DNA and genes. It is TCRdb's table, rather than the study itself, that gives the V and J calls and clone size. A total of more than 750,000 distinct CDR3 sequences appear in this sample, about 27% of them only once. The ten most abundant clones make up roughly 10% of the sample.

V is reduced by 0 bases and J by 3 bases, leaving a spacing of 13 bases between them. Taken from cysteine to phenylalanine, the CDR3 has 15 residues. Of the read, only the CDR3 DNA is kept; its 45 bases are in frame from base 1. Based on the germline V gene (reference sequence), the CDR1 and CDR2 sequences are SGHKS and YYEKEE. Points the paper makes about the study in general: The long-lived group showed more naive CD4+ T cells, fewer expanded clones and increased TCR diversity than the aged group, suggesting age selection. Estimates of total diversity based on one million sequenced T cells were considered lower bounds and underestimates. Conclusive comparison of naive and antigen-experienced compartments was prevented by the profiling of bulk unsorted PBMCs. As age increased, observed TCR beta diversity per million T cells dropped in a roughly linear way, and a significant reduction was already evident by age 40. A strong correlation was found between observed TCR beta diversity and the percentage of naive T cells measured by flow cytometry. The CMV infection status of donors was not known, potentially confounding age-related changes in expanded clonotypes.

The donors were roughly 40 Caucasian individuals from Russia, aged roughly 6 to 100 years, who were systemically healthy. Approximately 11 milliliters of peripheral blood were drawn from each donor into EDTA-treated Vacutainer tubes. PBMCs were isolated by Ficoll-Paque density-gradient centrifugation, with at least 6.5 million obtained per sample. Trizol reagent was used to extract total RNA from the PBMCs, yielding at least 6 micrograms per sample. The percentages of naive CD45RAhigh/CD27high T cells were determined by flow cytometry on a PBMC aliquot from every donor. This clonotype was picked up a small number of times. Its target antigen remains unknown. No per-base quality is available; no much larger clone lies one base away. These data were also reused for a study on T cells of mothers and their children. Per the second study: Nine systemically healthy Caucasian individuals, comprising three mothers and their six children, were included as donors. cDNA synthesis used all of the extracted RNA, with 1.5 ug of RNA in each 15 ul reaction. In the second PCR, the M1S primer introduced both the sample barcodes and 2-4 random nucleotides. Over 8.5 million TCR beta CDR3 reads were obtained for each mother, and 2.5 million to 3.5 million reads were obtained for each child. TCR recombination output is similarly shaped by thymic selection in related and unrelated pairs, with a minor effect exerted by inherited differences. Normalized repertoire overlap in related mother-child pairs was always slightly higher than in unrelated mother-child pairs, but the difference was never significant. With a sensitivity of 90 to 100 clones per million clonotypes, no persistent microchimeric T cell clones were detected. To look for features that set related mother-child pairs apart from unrelated individuals, the researchers ran deep NGS to compare the TCR beta repertoires of mothers and children. The mean age was around 42 +/- 4 years for the mothers and roughly 10 +/- 4 years for the children. After adapter ligation with NEBNext reagents, the libraries were sequenced on Illumina HiSeq 2000 with 100+100 nt paired-end reads. To prevent cross-contamination, the mother and child libraries were prepared a month apart and were sequenced in separate runs. For each donor, somewhere between 500,000 and 2,000,000 distinct TCR beta clonotypes were identified. Naive TCR beta clonotypes were estimated from low-frequency clonotypes matched to each donor's FACS-determined naive share, without sorting.

The V and J genes are TRBV5-5 and TRBJ2-7; the D call is possibly TRBD1 or TRBD2, each sharing 5 bases. The specimen sequenced was blood. The sequence came from a woman in her thirties or forties in good health. The sequenced DNA is TGTGCCAGCAGCTTGGGAGGGGTGGTAATCTACGAGCAGTACTTC. Its protein product is CASSLGGVVIYEQYF. This CDR3, with the reference TRBV5-5 and TRBJ2-7 proteins standing in past its ends, gives the full variable domain DAGVTQSPTHLIKTRGQQVTLRCSPISGHKSVSWYQQVLGQGPQFIFQYYEKEERGRGNFPDRFSARQFPNYSSELNVNALLLGDSALYLCASSLGGVVIYEQYFGPGTRLTVT.